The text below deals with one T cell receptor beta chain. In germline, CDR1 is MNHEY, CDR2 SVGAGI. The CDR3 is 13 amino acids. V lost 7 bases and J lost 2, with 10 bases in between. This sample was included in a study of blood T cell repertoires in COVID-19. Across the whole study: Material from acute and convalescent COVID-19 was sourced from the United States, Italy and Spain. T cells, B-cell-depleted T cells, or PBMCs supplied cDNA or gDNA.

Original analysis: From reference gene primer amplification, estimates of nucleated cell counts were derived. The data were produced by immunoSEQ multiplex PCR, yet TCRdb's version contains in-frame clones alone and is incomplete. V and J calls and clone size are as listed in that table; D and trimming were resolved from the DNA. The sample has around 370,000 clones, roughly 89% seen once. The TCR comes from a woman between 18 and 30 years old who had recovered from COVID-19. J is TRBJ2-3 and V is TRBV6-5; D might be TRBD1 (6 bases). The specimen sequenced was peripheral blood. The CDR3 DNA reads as TGTGCCAGCATGTACAGGGACACAGATACGCAGTATTTT. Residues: CASMYRDTDTQYF.